This T cell receptor (beta chain) is from a study of shared clonotypes between healthy human individuals. Terminally differentiated effector memory CD45RA+ cells were excluded by CCR7 positive selection of CD45RO-negative cells. Looked up from germline, CDR1 is SGDLS and CDR2 is YYNGEE. The junction had 7 bases not matched to a gene; V was cut back by 3 bases and J by 1 base. This CDR3 is 16 amino acids long. This table comes from immunoSEQ multiplex PCR, and its TCRdb copy is limited to in-frame clones, with some not included. This sample yields millions of clones, of which about 94% are seen a single time; around 1.1% belongs to the top ten.

The V gene is TRBV9, the J gene TRBJ2-5; 9 nucleotides agree with TRBD2. Material for sequencing was naive CD8+ T cells sorted from blood. This TCR was recovered from a man in his late teens or twenties in good health. The DNA of the CDR3 is TGTGCCAGCAGCGCAGCGGAGCGGGAGGTCCAAGAGACCCAGTACTTC. This codes for CASSAAEREVQETQYF.